This is a list of T cell receptor beta chains from one sample in a study of shared clonotypes between healthy human individuals. Generated by immunoSEQ multiplex PCR, the TCRdb table keeps only in-frame clones and is missing some. The sample carries 2 million to 3 million clones, 90% to 95% recorded once. The sequenced sample consisted of naive CD4+ T cells from PBMCs. These receptors were taken from a young man in good health. Some clones in this sample may be carry-over from other donors' samples. CDR3s include the opening cysteine and the closing phenylalanine or tryptophan.

v_gene: TRBV5-1; j_gene: TRBJ2-5; CDR3aa: CASSLGGVKEETQYF
v_gene: TRBV30; j_gene: .; CDR3aa: CAWRKGQGRHEQYF
v_gene: TRBV4-1; j_gene: TRBJ1-1; CDR3aa: CASSQVGSEAFF
v_gene: TRBV5-1; j_gene: TRBJ1-3; CDR3aa: CASSLQGLCGNTIYF
v_gene: TRBV29-1; j_gene: TRBJ2-7; CDR3aa: CSARDRGPYEQYF
v_gene: TRBV5-1; j_gene: TRBJ2-1; CDR3aa: CASSPLVAGTYNEQFF
v_gene: TRBV5-4; j_gene: TRBJ1-2; CDR3aa: CASSQDAQGANYGYTF
v_gene: TRBV6-1; j_gene: TRBJ1-3; CDR3aa: CASRMGPHGNTIYF
v_gene: TRBV28; j_gene: TRBJ2-7; CDR3aa: CASSSLLTAGSRDEQYF
v_gene: TRBV11-2; j_gene: TRBJ2-7; CDR3aa: CASSFDGPYEQYF
v_gene: TRBV6-1; j_gene: TRBJ1-2; CDR3aa: CASSEGFGTPTYGYTF
v_gene: TRBV18; j_gene: TRBJ2-3; CDR3aa: CASSPGTSGTDTQYF
v_gene: TRBV29-1; j_gene: TRBJ2-7; CDR3aa: CSVRQGDYEQYF
v_gene: TRBV20-1; j_gene: TRBJ1-2; CDR3aa: CSARAVRGYTF
v_gene: TRBV7-9; j_gene: TRBJ2-7; CDR3aa: CASSPAGGPYEQYF
v_gene: TRBV7-8; j_gene: TRBJ1-5; CDR3aa: CASSPSRTGGISNQPQHF
v_gene: TRBV6-6; j_gene: TRBJ2-7; CDR3aa: CASSYVWAGEQYF
v_gene: TRBV7-3; j_gene: TRBJ2-3; CDR3aa: CASSSGTSGATDTQYF
v_gene: TRBV2; j_gene: TRBJ1-1; CDR3aa: CASRHRQANTEAFF
v_gene: TRBV7-9; j_gene: TRBJ1-5; CDR3aa: CASSRRGKNQPQHF
v_gene: TRBV18; j_gene: TRBJ2-3; CDR3aa: CASSPPADRANTQYF
v_gene: TRBV19; j_gene: TRBJ2-3; CDR3aa: CASSPFSAGEGTDTQYF
v_gene: TRBV2; j_gene: TRBJ2-7; CDR3aa: CASSEVVRGGEQYF
v_gene: TRBV11-3; j_gene: TRBJ1-1; CDR3aa: CASSFGQGNTEAFF
v_gene: TRBV29-1; j_gene: TRBJ2-7; CDR3aa: CSVAGTGTYEQYF
v_gene: TRBV30; j_gene: TRBJ2-6; CDR3aa: CAWRLSGANVLTF
v_gene: TRBV7-8; j_gene: TRBJ2-7; CDR3aa: CASSPTLLSYEQYF
v_gene: TRBV7-3; j_gene: TRBJ2-2; CDR3aa: CASSELGAGELFF
v_gene: TRBV19; j_gene: TRBJ1-5; CDR3aa: CASRRDRGGQPQHF
v_gene: TRBV30; j_gene: TRBJ2-7; CDR3aa: CAWGSGGPYEQYF
v_gene: TRBV2; j_gene: TRBJ2-2; CDR3aa: CASSEALWSTGELFF
v_gene: TRBV28; j_gene: TRBJ2-7; CDR3aa: CATQLLRGAYEQYF
v_gene: TRBV18; j_gene: TRBJ1-2; CDR3aa: CASQNRPGQGARAYGYTF
v_gene: TRBV6-1; j_gene: TRBJ1-5; CDR3aa: CATLTGFRQPQHF
v_gene: TRBV10-1; j_gene: TRBJ2-1; CDR3aa: CASSCTGTSGTRTREQFF
v_gene: TRBV6-5; j_gene: TRBJ1-2; CDR3aa: CASSYEGTGRYGYTF
v_gene: TRBV16; j_gene: TRBJ2-3; CDR3aa: CASSQLSWYGGSTDTQYF
v_gene: TRBV5-1; j_gene: TRBJ1-3; CDR3aa: CASSPTAGVSGNTIYF
v_gene: TRBV5-6; j_gene: TRBJ2-7; CDR3aa: CASSPLGQNYEQYF
v_gene: TRBV27; j_gene: TRBJ1-5; CDR3aa: CASSRQGQGNQPQHF
v_gene: TRBV5-3; j_gene: TRBJ2-3; CDR3aa: CARSPGKDTQYF
v_gene: TRBV11-1; j_gene: TRBJ2-7; CDR3aa: CASSLQRQVPGEQYF
v_gene: TRBV4-2; j_gene: TRBJ1-6; CDR3aa: CASSQADSPLHF
v_gene: TRBV9; j_gene: TRBJ1-1; CDR3aa: CASSVRGRGTEAFF
v_gene: TRBV30; j_gene: TRBJ2-7; CDR3aa: CAWSAGLAVSYEQYF
v_gene: TRBV5-1; j_gene: TRBJ1-1; CDR3aa: CASSTTGMASEAFF
v_gene: TRBV11-1; j_gene: TRBJ1-1; CDR3aa: CASNSKRQEGTEAFF
v_gene: TRBV29-1; j_gene: TRBJ2-3; CDR3aa: CSVATGYTDTQYF
v_gene: TRBV5-6; j_gene: TRBJ2-2; CDR3aa: CASSYPAGGNPGELFF
v_gene: TRBV18; j_gene: TRBJ2-7; CDR3aa: CASSPNRAGTYEQYF
v_gene: TRBV9; j_gene: TRBJ2-3; CDR3aa: CASSVGGIFTDTQYF
v_gene: TRBV5-6; j_gene: TRBJ1-2; CDR3aa: CASSGDSWGYGYTF